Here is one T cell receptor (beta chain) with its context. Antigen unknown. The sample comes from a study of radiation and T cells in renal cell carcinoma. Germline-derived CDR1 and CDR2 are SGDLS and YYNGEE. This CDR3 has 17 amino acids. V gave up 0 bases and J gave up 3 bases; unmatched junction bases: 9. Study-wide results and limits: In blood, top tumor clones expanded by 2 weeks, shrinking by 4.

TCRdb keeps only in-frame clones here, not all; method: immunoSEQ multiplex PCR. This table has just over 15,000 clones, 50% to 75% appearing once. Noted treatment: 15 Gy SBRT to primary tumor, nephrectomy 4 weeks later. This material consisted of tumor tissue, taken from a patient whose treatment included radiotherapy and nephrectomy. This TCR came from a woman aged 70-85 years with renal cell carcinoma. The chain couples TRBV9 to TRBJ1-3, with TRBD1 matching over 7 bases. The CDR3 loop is CASSVEGGGFGGNTIYF. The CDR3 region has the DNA TGTGCCAGCAGCGTAGAAGGGGGCGGATTCGGTGGAAACACCATATATTTT. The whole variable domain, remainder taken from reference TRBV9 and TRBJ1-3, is DSGVTQTPKHLITATGQRVTLRCSPRSGDLSVYWYQQSLDQGLQFLIQYYNGEERAKGNILERFSAQQFPDLHSELNLSSLELGDSALYFCASSVEGGGFGGNTIYFGEGSWLTVV.